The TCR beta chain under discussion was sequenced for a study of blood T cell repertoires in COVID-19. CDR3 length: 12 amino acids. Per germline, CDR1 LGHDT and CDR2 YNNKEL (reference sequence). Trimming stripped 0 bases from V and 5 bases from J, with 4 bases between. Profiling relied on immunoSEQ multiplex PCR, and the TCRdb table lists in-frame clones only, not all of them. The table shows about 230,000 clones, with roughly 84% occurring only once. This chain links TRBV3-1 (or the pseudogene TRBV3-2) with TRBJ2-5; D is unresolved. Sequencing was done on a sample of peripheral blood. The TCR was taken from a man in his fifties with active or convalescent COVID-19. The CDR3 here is CASSQDGETQYF. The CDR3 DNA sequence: TGTGCCAGCAGCCAAGATGGCGAGACCCAGTACTTC.